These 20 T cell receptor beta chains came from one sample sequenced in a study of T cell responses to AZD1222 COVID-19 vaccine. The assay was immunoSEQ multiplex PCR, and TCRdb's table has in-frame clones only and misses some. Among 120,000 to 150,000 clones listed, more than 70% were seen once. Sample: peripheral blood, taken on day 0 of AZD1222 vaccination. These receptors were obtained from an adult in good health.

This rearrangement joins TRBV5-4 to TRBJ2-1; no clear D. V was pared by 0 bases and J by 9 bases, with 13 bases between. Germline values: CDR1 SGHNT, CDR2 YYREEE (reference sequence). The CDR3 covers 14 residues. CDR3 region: CASSLDFLGREQFF. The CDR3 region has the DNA TGTGCCAGCAGCTTGGACTTTCTAGGACGTGAGCAGTTCTTC.

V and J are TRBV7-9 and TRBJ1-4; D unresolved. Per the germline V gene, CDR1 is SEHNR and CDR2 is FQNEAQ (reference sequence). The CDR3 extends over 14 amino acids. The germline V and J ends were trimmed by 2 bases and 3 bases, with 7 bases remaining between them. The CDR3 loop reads CASSLPSPNEKLFF. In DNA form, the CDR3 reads TGTGCCAGCAGCTTACCCTCCCCTAATGAAAAACTGTTTTTT.

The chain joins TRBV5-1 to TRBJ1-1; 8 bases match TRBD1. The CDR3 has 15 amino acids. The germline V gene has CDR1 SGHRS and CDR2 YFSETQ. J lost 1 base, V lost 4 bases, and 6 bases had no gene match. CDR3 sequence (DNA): TGCGCCAGCAGCACCGGGACAGGCTCGAACACTGAAGCTTTCTTT. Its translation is CASSTGTGSNTEAFF.

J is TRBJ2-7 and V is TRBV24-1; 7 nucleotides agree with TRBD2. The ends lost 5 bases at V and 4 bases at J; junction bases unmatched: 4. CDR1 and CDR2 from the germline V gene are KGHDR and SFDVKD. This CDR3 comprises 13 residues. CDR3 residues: CATSASGGYEQYF. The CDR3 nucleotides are TGTGCCACCAGTGCTAGCGGAGGATACGAGCAGTACTTC.

The CDR3 protein is CAISEVSRNNEQFF. The CDR3 DNA follows: TGTGCCATCAGTGAAGTCTCCCGAAACAATGAGCAGTTCTTC. The chain recombines TRBV10-3 with TRBJ2-1, with no clear D. The CDR3 length is 14 residues. With 3 bases removed from V and 5 bases from J, the gap between germline ends came to 11 bases. Germline V gives CDR1 ENHRY, CDR2 SYGVKD.

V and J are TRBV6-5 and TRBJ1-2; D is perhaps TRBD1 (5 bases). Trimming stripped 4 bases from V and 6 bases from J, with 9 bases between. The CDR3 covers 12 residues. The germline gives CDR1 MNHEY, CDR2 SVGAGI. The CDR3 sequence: CASSSGGDGYTF. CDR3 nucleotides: TGTGCCAGCAGTTCTGGGGGGGATGGCTACACCTTC.

The CDR3 loop is CASSFTEIGQDYQETQYF. Written as DNA, the CDR3 is TGTGCCAGCAGCTTCACAGAAATTGGACAGGATTATCAAGAGACCCAGTACTTC. V gene TRBV9 combines with J gene TRBJ2-5, with 7 bases aligning to TRBD1. Looked up from germline, CDR1 is SGDLS and CDR2 is YYNGEE. The CDR3 is made up of 18 amino acids. V shed 4 bases and J 2 bases; nucleotides not matched to a gene: 17. The whole variable domain, remainder taken from reference TRBV9 and TRBJ2-5, is DSGVTQTPKHLITATGQRVTLRCSPRSGDLSVYWYQQSLDQGLQFLIQYYNGEERAKGNILERFSAQQFPDLHSELNLSSLELGDSALYFCASSFTEIGQDYQETQYFGPGTRLLVL.

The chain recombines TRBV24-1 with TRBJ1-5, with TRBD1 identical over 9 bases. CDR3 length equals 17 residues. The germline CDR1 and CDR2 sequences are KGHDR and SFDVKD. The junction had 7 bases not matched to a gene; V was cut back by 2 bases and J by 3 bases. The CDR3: CATSDSTGGYFNQPQHF. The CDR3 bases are TGTGCCACCAGTGATTCTACAGGGGGCTACTTCAATCAGCCCCAGCATTTT.

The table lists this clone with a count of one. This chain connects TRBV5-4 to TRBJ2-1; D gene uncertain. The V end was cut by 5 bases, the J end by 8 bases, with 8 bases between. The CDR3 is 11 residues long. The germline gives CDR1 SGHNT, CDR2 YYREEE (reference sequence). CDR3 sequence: CASSQQYEQFF. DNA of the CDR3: TGTGCCAGCAGTCAACAGTATGAGCAGTTCTTC.

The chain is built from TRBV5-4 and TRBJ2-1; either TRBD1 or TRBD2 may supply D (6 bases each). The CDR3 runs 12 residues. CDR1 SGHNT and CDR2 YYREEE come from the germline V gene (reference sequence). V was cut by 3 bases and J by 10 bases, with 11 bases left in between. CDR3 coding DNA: TGTGCCAGCAGCTCCCCCGGGGGCGAGCAGTTCTTC. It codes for CASSSPGGEQFF.

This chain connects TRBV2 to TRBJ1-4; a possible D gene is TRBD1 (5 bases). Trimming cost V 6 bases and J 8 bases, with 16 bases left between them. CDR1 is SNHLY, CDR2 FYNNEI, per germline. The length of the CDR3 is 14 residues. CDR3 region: CASRGGTGGEKLFF. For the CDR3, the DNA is TGTGCCAGCAGAGGCGGGACCGGCGGCGAAAAACTGTTTTTT.

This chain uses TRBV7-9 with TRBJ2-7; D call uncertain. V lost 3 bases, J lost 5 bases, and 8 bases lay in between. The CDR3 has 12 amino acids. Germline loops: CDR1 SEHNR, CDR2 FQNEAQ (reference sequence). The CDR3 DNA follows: TGTGCCAGCAGCTTTCTGATAAACGAGCAGTACTTC. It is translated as CASSFLINEQYF.

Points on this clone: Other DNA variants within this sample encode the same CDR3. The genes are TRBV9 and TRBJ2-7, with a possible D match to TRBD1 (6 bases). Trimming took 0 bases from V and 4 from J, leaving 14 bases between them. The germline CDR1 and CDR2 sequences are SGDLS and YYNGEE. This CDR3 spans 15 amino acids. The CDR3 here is CASSVAPGHSYEQYF. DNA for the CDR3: TGTGCCAGCAGCGTAGCCCCGGGACACAGTTACGAGCAGTACTTC.

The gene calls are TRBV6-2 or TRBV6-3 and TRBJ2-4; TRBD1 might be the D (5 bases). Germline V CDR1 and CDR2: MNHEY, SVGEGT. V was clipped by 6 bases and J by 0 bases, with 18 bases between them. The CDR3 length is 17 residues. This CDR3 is CASSPARVSLAKNIQYF. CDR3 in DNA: TGTGCCAGCAGCCCAGCCAGGGTCTCTCTAGCCAAAAACATTCAGTACTTC.

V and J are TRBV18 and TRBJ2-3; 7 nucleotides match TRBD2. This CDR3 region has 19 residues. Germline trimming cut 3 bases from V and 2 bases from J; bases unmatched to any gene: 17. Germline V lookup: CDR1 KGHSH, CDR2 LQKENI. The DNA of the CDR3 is TGTGCCAGCTCACCTTGGGGACTATCGAGCAGGCTAGACACAGATACGCAGTATTTT. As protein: CASSPWGLSSRLDTDTQYF.

CDR3 sequence reads: CATSDRQGIRDEQFF. The CDR3 region has the DNA TGTGCCACCAGTGATAGGCAGGGTATCAGGGATGAGCAGTTCTTC. The chain is built from TRBV24-1 and TRBJ2-1; maybe TRBD1 (5 bases). Trimming shortened V by 3 bases and J by 8 bases, and 16 bases separated the two germline ends. CDR1 and CDR2 from the germline V gene are KGHDR and SFDVKD. The CDR3 contains 15 residues.

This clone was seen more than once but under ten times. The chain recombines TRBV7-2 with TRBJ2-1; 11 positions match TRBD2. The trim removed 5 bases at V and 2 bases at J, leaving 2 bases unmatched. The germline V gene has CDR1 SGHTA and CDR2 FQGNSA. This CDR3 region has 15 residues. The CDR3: CASSPSGRPYNEQFF. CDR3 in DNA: TGTGCCAGCAGCCCTAGCGGGAGGCCCTACAATGAGCAGTTCTTC.

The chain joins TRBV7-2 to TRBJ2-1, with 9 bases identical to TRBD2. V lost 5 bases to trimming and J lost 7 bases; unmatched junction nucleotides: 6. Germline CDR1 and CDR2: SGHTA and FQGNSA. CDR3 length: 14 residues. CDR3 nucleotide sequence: TGTGCCAGCAGCCATGGACTAGCGAGTAATGAGCAGTTCTTC. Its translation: CASSHGLASNEQFF. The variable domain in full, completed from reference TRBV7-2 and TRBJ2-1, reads GAGVSQSPSNKVTEKGKDVELRCDPISGHTALYWYRQSLGQGLEFLIYFQGNSAPDKSGLPSDRFSAERTGGSVSTLTIQRTQQEDSAVYLCASSHGLASNEQFFGPGTRLTVL.

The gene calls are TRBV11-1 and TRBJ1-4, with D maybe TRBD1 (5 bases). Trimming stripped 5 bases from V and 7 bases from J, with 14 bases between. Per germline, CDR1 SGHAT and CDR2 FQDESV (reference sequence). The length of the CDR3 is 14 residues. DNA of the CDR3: TGTGCCAGCAGCCCCCCGGGACGGGGTGAAAAACTGTTTTTT. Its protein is CASSPPGRGEKLFF.

Here the CDR3 DNA reads TGTGCCAGCAGCCAAGGGACCGGGGAGCTGTTTTTT. It encodes CASSQGTGELFF. This sequence joins TRBV3-1 (or the pseudogene TRBV3-2) and TRBJ2-2; no definite D call. CDR1 LGHDT and CDR2 YNNKEL come from the germline V gene (reference sequence). Deletions cut 1 base from V and 5 bases from J, with 2 bases between. This CDR3 comprises 12 residues.